Described below is a single TCR beta chain sequence and its context. Sequencing was performed with immunoSEQ multiplex PCR; in TCRdb, only in-frame clones are kept and a portion is missing. In the table there are fewer than 800,000 clones, roughly 90% of which are singletons. This sample was taken from a study of Ad26.COV2.S vaccination and SARS-CoV-2 variants. CDR3 length equals 15 residues. V lost 0 bases and J 6 bases, leaving 9 bases between the germline ends. Germline V gene lookup returns CDR1 MGHRA and CDR2 YSYEKL. Treatment described: approximately 18 received Ad26.COV2.S at low or high dose, single or two shots; 5 received placebo; per-sample allocation not given. Sampling took place 63 days after the first vaccine or placebo injection.

The sample consisted of peripheral blood, taken in a trial of Ad26.COV2.S vaccine versus placebo. This TCR was recovered from a person between 18 and 60 years old who received the Ad26.COV2.S COVID-19 vaccine or a placebo. The chain is built from TRBV4-1 and TRBJ1-6; possible D gene TRBD1, 6 bases. CDR3 DNA: TGCGCCAGCAGCCAAGATACAGGGTCTAATTCACCCCTCCACTTT. Its protein is CASSQDTGSNSPLHF.